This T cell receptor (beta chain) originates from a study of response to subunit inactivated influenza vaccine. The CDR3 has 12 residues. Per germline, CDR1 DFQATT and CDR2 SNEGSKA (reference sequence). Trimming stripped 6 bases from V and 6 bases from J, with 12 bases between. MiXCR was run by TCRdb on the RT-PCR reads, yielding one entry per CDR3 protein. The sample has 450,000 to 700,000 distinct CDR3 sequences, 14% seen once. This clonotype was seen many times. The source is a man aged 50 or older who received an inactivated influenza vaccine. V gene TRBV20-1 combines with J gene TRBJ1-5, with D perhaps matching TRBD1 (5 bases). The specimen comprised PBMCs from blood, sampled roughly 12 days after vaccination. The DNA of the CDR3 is TGCAGTGCCTTTGGGGGGACTCAGCCCCAGCATTTT. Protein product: CSAFGGTQPQHF.